This T cell receptor (beta chain) was identified during a study of blood T cells in healthy people across ages. Study-wide context: The capture of about one barcoded beta molecule per two T cells was achieved by template switching. Regarding the study as a whole: The fall in TCR beta diversity per million T cells was roughly linear with age.

PCR was performed a second time for about 7 to 11 cycles using a sample-barcoded 5' primer and a J-beta primer mix. Through a template-switch adaptor with 12 random nucleotides, each cDNA molecule received a tag. TCRdb re-called the 5' RACE reads with MiXCR, one entry per CDR3 protein. The sample consists of over 1,500,000 distinct CDR3 sequences, roughly 43% of them appearing once. This clonotype has a handful of counts. Its antigen is currently unknown. The material sequenced was blood. The TCR was taken from a human donor in good health.

CDR3 protein: CASSLTGVAAYGYTF. As DNA, the CDR3 is TGCGCCAGCAGCTTGACGGGCGTGGCGGCCTATGGCTACACCTTC. The rearrangement uses TRBV5-1 and TRBJ1-2, with D unresolved. With 1 base removed from V and 4 bases from J, the gap between germline ends came to 14 bases. Germline CDR1 is SGHRS and CDR2 is YFSETQ. CDR3 size: 15 residues.